This T cell receptor (beta chain) was captured in a study of blood T cell repertoires in COVID-19. On the study more broadly: The analysed material was cDNA or gDNA that came from T cells, B-cell-depleted T cells, or PBMCs.

This clone was observed a few times. Methods used by the authors: Amplification with reference gene primers provided the estimates of nucleated cell counts. The repertoire was sequenced with immunoSEQ multiplex PCR; TCRdb's copy has only in-frame clones and lacks some. That table gives V, J and clone size, and the DNA gave D and trimming. Of about 250,000 clones in the sample, roughly four fifths are singletons; the top ten hold roughly 4.7%. Trimming removed 1 base from V and 4 bases from J, with 14 bases in between. The germline CDR1 and CDR2 sequences are SGHNT and YYREEE (reference sequence). The CDR3 is made up of 16 amino acids.

The sequenced material came from peripheral blood. The V call is TRBV5-4, the J call TRBJ2-2; maybe TRBD2 (5 bases). This clonotype was obtained from a woman in her seventies with acute or convalescent COVID-19. This chain's CDR3 is CASSLSLLGVTGELFF. DNA for the CDR3: TGTGCCAGCAGCTTGTCCCTCCTCGGGGTCACCGGGGAGCTGTTTTTT. The full variable domain, with the rest looked up from reference TRBV5-4 and TRBJ2-2, is ETGVTQSPTHLIKTRGQQVTLRCSSQSGHNTVSWYQQALGQGPQFIFQYYREEENGRGNFPPRFSGLQFPNYSSELNVNALELDDSALYLCASSLSLLGVTGELFFGEGSRLTVL.